This T cell receptor beta chain was recorded in a study of cytomegalovirus exposure and HLA in healthy donors. The CDR3 contains 16 residues. The ends were cut back, 4 bases at V and 0 bases at J, with 13 bases in the middle. Germline V lookup: CDR1 SGHRS, CDR2 YFSETQ. Findings of the study overall: While the bulk of TCR sequences proved rare, some public TCRs turned up in many donors.

The protocol was immunoSEQ multiplex PCR, while the TCRdb copy is restricted to in-frame clones and leaves out a portion. The sample lists about 260,000 clones; less than 95% were seen once. Comment on this clone: Its antigen is unknown.

The rearrangement uses TRBV5-1 and TRBJ1-4; maybe TRBD1 (5 bases). The TCR originated in a woman younger than 45 in good health and CMV-seronegative. What was sequenced was PBMCs. CDR3 coding DNA: TGCGCCAGCAGCCGCGGGACCCTTGCAACTAATGAAAAACTGTTTTTT. As protein: CASSRGTLATNEKLFF.